The 7 T cell receptor beta chains reported below all come from one sample, sequenced in a study of cytomegalovirus exposure and HLA in healthy donors. Both 60 Vbeta primers and 13 Jbeta primers went into the PCR. Measured with immunoSEQ multiplex PCR; TCRdb has only the in-frame clones, and not every one. The table has 85,000 to 100,000 clones, approximately 75% seen once. The sequencing input was PBMCs. These receptors all stem from a woman between 40 and 50 years old in good health and CMV-seronegative.

This clone was detected once. The chain recombines TRBV7-9 with TRBJ2-3; TRBD2 agrees at 7 bases. The CDR3 spans 14 residues. Germline assignment: CDR1 SEHNR and CDR2 FQNEAQ (reference sequence). V was clipped by 5 bases and J by 0 bases; unmatched bases: 2. The CDR3 DNA sequence: TGTGCCAGCAGCCGAGCGGGGAGCACAGATACGCAGTATTTT. Protein sequence: CASSRAGSTDTQYF.

V gene TRBV4-1 combines with J gene TRBJ1-5, with 7 bases lining up with TRBD1. The ends lost 6 bases at V and 2 bases at J; junction bases unmatched: 4. This CDR3 region has 14 residues. Germline-derived CDR1 and CDR2 are MGHRA and YSYEKL. The CDR3 DNA sequence: TGCGCCAGCAGACCCGACAGGGGCAATCAGCCCCAGCATTTT. It codes for CASRPDRGNQPQHF.

This clone was seen only once. The chain couples TRBV4-2 to TRBJ2-2; tentatively, D is TRBD2 (7 bases). The CDR3 is 16 residues long. V lost 0 bases, J lost 8 bases, and 16 bases lay in between. Germline V gives CDR1 LGHNA, CDR2 YNFKEQ. CDR3 coding DNA: TGTGCCAGCAGCCAAGATGCTCGCGGGGGCCAAGGGGAGCTGTTTTTT. This sequence encodes CASSQDARGGQGELFF.

The chain uses TRBV4-1 and TRBJ1-4; D may be TRBD1 (5 bases). The CDR3 loop spans 13 amino acids. In germline, CDR1 is MGHRA, CDR2 YSYEKL. Trimming took 2 bases from V and 8 from J, leaving 9 bases between them. The CDR3: CASSQQGREKLFF. The DNA of the CDR3 is TGCGCCAGCAGCCAACAGGGTAGGGAAAAACTGTTTTTT.

This chain connects TRBV5-1 to TRBJ2-7; possible D gene TRBD1, 6 bases. V was trimmed by 4 bases and J by 3 bases, leaving 14 bases between them. CDR1 is SGHRS and CDR2 is YFSETQ in the germline V gene. The CDR3 consists of 14 residues. The DNA for the CDR3 is TGCGCCAGCAGCACCCAGGGGATGGACTACGAGCAGTACTTC. Its translation is CASSTQGMDYEQYF.

The rearrangement joins TRBV11-2 to TRBJ2-5, with 8 nucleotides matching TRBD2. After removal of 5 bases from V and 5 bases from J, the junction contained 7 bases not matched to a gene. The CDR3 is 14 amino acids. CDR1 SGHAT and CDR2 FQNNGV come from the germline V gene. For the CDR3, the DNA is TGTGCCAGCAGCGCCGGGGGGGCCCGGGAGACCCAGTACTTC. This encodes CASSAGGARETQYF. The full variable domain, rest sourced from reference TRBV11-2 and TRBJ2-5, is EAGVAQSPRYKIIEKRQSVAFWCNPISGHATLYWYQQILGQGPKLLIQFQNNGVVDDSQLPKDRFSAERLKGVDSTLKIQPAKLEDSAVYLCASSAGGARETQYFGPGTRLLVL.

The chain uses TRBV9 and TRBJ1-3, with TRBD1 identical over 8 bases. The CDR3 has 14 residues. The V segment lost 3 bases and the J segment 2 bases; nucleotides outside the gene matches: 1. Germline V lookup: CDR1 SGDLS, CDR2 YYNGEE. CDR3 sequence reads: CASSETGAGNTIYF. In DNA, the CDR3 is TGTGCCAGCAGCGAGACAGGGGCTGGAAACACCATATATTTT.